This TCR beta chain was identified during a study of T cell responses to AZD1222 COVID-19 vaccine listed by TCRdb under 2021. In terms of the full investigation: AZD1222 recipients with second doses at about 4 weeks or about 12 weeks were pooled, because spike-specific TCR depth and breadth did not differ between schedules. Enrollment into the trials was organized by age into subgroups of 18-55, 56-69 and 70-plus years, and those subgroups contained about 160, 30 and 59 TCR-sequenced participants, respectively. A total of 233 trial participants underwent TCR sequencing, of whom about 210 had received two doses of AZD1222 and about 26 had received two doses of the MenACWY control vaccine.

This clone showed up just once. Its antigen specificity is not known. No clone much larger than this one lies a single base away; base qualities are absent. The CDR3 regions of human TCRbeta chains were analyzed by immunosequencing. On the study's bioinformatics: TCRs in the repertoires were compared against a reference library of SARS-CoV-2-specific TCRs that had been generated with the MIRA antigen-specificity platform. Breadth meant the fraction of unique TCRs that were SARS-CoV-2-associated, whereas depth meant the fraction of total T cells that were SARS-CoV-2-associated. Each spike-specific TCR was assigned to its reactive spike region and to a CD4 or CD8 class using the MIRA data. Log10-transformed breadth and depth values were compared by one-way ANOVA with Sidak's multiple comparisons tests. As stored in TCRdb, this immuneACCESS dataset retains in-frame rearrangements with V and J assigned. A fraction of the clones does not appear; measured against another copy, unresolved V genes explain less than half of the discrepancy, and the remainder lacks a known reason. That table furnishes V, J and clone size, whereas the DNA furnished D and trimming. This sample gives around 110,000 clones in total; about 90% of them show up just once. Over 7.5% of the sample belongs to the ten largest clones.

Study-wide conclusions, independent of this receptor: Reportedly, almost half of the unique spike-specific TCRs recognized epitopes lying outside the regions that are mutated in the B.1.351 and B.1.1.7 variants. Because no samples from the day 14 peak response were available, repertoires could be characterized only after the peak T cell response. The vaccine-associated CD4 TCRs covered the entire spike protein, and the dominant responses fell in regions 160-218 and 743-854. Spike-specific TCR breadth and depth rose significantly after two AZD1222 doses compared with day 0 and with MenACWY recipients. Most participants were white British and females outnumbered males, and the authors suggested that clonal diversity may have been underestimated. Conclusions about previously exposed vaccinees are limited because only six or seven AZD1222 recipients were SARS-CoV-2 seropositive at baseline. The 56-69-year group was small, and its depth increase did not reach significance, likely because of low power.

The time point label corresponds to: baseline before first vaccination. Vaccinee samples came from UK trials COV001 and COV002, including a single-blind randomized controlled phase 2/3 trial of AZD1222 (ChAdOx1 nCoV-19) in healthy adults. For TCRbeta chain sequencing, PBMC samples from trial participants were taken at day 0 and at day 28 after the second dose. From the cysteine through the phenylalanine, the CDR3 covers 10 amino acids. Only CDR3 DNA remains: 30 bases, in frame from the first base. V is shortened by 4 bases, J by 4 bases, and the region joining them spans 4 bases. From the germline V gene, CDR1 is SQVTM and CDR2 is ANQGSEA.

The TCR was taken from an adult in good health. The sequences come from peripheral blood, collected on day 0 of AZD1222 vaccination. Recombination linked TRBV29-1 to TRBJ1-2, with the D gene not confidently named. The CDR3: CSVVSYGYTF. The DNA sequence is given as TGCAGCGTTGTATCCTATGGCTACACCTTC.